The sequence of this TCR beta chain was determined in a study of T cells in Graves' hyperthyroidism and ophthalmopathy. As for the study in general: The initial diagnosis was the point when peripheral blood was collected, ahead of any treatment.

Uncontrolled infection, other autoimmune disease, pregnancy or lactation barred patients from enrollment. Germline CDR1 and CDR2: MNHNS and SASEGT. The CDR3 runs 14 residues. The V gene lost 5 bases and the J gene lost 3 bases, with 13 bases spanning the gap. General study findings and limits: A model of 13 V-J features distinguished ophthalmopathy from stable hyperthyroidism. Among thyroid clonotypes expanded above 0.001, most also appeared in blood.

This clonotype was recorded at least ten times. Its cognate antigen is unknown. Amplified TCR beta CDR3 regions came from RNA transcripts. Researchers ran a first-round RT-PCR on the TCR CDR3 using the HTBI primer set. Each CDR3 protein gets one entry after TCRdb re-called the multiplex PCR reads with MiXCR. The data contain about 410,000 distinct CDR3 sequences, about 15% of them singletons. This chain joins TRBV6-1 and TRBJ2-5, with TRBD2 as a possible D gene (6 bases). The sequence was collected from a young man with Graves' ophthalmopathy. The specimen sequenced was blood. CDR3 region: CASSNTLAEETQYF. The CDR3 nucleotides read TGTGCCAGCAGTAACACACTAGCAGAAGAGACCCAGTACTTC.